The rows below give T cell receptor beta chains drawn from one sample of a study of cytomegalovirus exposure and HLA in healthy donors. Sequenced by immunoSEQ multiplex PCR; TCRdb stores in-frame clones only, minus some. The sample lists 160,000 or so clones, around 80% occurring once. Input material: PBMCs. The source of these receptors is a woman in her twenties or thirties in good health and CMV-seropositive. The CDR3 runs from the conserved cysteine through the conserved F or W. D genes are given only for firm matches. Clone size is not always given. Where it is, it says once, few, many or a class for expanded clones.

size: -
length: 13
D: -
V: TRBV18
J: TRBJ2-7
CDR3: CASSPQAGYEQYF
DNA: TGTGCCAGCTCACCACAGGCAGGGTACGAGCAGTACTTC

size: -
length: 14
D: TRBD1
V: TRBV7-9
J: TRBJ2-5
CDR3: CASSSGQGVETQYF
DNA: TGTGCCAGCAGCTCGGGACAGGGGGTTGAGACCCAGTACTTC

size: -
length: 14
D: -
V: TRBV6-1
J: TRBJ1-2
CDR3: CASSETAGNYGYTF
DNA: TGTGCCAGCAGTGAAACGGCCGGGAACTATGGCTACACCTTC

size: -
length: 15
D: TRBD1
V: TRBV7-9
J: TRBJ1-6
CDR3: CASSLGQVIYSPLHF
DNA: TGTGCCAGCAGCTTGGGACAGGTTATCTATTCACCCCTCCACTTT

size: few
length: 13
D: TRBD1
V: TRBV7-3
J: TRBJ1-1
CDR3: CASSFGQDTEAFF
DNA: TGTGCCAGCAGCTTCGGACAGGACACTGAAGCTTTCTTT

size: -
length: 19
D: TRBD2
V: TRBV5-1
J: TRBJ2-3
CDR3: CASSFSLAGGLSRLDTQYF
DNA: TGCGCCAGCAGCTTTTCACTAGCGGGGGGGCTGAGCCGCTTAGATACGCAGTATTTT

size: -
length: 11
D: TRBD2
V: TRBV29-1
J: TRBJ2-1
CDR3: CSLRGGNEQFF
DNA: TGCAGCCTACGGGGGGGGAATGAGCAGTTCTTC

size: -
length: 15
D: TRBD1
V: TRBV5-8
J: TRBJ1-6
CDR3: CASSRLTGMDSPLHF
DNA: TGTGCCAGCAGCCGCCTGACAGGGATGGATTCACCCCTCCACTTT

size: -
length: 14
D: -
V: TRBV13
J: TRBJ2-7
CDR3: CASSLGRTAYEQYF
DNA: TGTGCCAGCAGCTTGGGGAGAACGGCCTACGAGCAGTACTTC

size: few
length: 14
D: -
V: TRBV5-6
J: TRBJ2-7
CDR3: CASSPAYGDYEQYF
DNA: TGTGCCAGCAGCCCAGCGTACGGGGACTACGAGCAGTACTTC

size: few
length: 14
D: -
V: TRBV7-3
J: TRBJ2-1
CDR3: CASSLMGSSNEQFF
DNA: TGTGCCAGCAGCTTAATGGGGAGTAGCAATGAGCAGTTCTTC

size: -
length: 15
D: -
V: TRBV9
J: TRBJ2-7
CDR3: CASSTGPGSPYEQYF
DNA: TGTGCCAGCAGCACGGGCCCAGGGTCCCCCTACGAGCAGTACTTC

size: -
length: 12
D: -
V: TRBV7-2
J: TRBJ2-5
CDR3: CASSFRGETQYF
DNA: TGTGCCAGCAGCTTCCGGGGGGAGACCCAGTACTTC

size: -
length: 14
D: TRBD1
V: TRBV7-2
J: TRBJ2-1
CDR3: CASSLTTGGDEQFF
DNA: TGTGCCAGCAGCTTAACCACAGGGGGCGATGAGCAGTTCTTC

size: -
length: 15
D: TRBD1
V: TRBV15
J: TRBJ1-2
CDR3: CATSKAWTGTYGYTF
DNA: TGTGCCACCAGCAAGGCCTGGACAGGGACCTATGGCTACACCTTC

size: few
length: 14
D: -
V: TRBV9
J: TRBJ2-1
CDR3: CASGGYRGVDEQFF
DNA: TGTGCCTCGGGAGGATATAGGGGGGTCGATGAGCAGTTCTTC

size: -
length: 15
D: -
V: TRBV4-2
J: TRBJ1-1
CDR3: CASTLGGGLNTEAFF
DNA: TGTGCCAGCACCCTCGGGGGGGGGTTGAACACTGAAGCTTTCTTT

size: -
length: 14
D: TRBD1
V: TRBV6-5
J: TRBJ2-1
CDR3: CASSYSGQYNEQFF
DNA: TGTGCCAGCAGTTACTCGGGACAGTACAATGAGCAGTTCTTC

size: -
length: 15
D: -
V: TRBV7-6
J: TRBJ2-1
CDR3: CASSLMGSGDNEQFF
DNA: TGTGCCAGCAGCTTAATGGGGTCGGGGGACAATGAGCAGTTCTTC

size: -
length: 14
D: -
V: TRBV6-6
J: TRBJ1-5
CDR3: CASSSTGRAQPQHF
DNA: TGTGCCAGCAGTTCCACAGGGAGGGCTCAGCCCCAGCATTTT

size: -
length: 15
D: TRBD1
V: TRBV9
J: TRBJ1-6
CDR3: CASSATGDPYSPLHF
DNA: TGTGCCAGCAGCGCGACAGGGGACCCGTATTCACCCCTCCACTTT

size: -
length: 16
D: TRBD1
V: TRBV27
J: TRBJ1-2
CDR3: CASSLSLGQGIYGYTF
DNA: TGTGCCAGCAGTTTATCGTTAGGACAGGGGATTTATGGCTACACCTTC

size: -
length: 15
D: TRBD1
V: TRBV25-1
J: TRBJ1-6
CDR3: CASSELGQGNSPLHF
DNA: TGTGCCAGCAGTGAATTAGGACAGGGGAATTCACCCCTCCACTTT

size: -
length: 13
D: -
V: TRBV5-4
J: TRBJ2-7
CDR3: CASSIAGTYEQYF
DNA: TGTGCCAGCAGCATTGCAGGAACCTACGAGCAGTACTTC

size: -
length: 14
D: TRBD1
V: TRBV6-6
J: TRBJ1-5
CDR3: CASRGGQGGQPQHF
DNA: TGTGCCAGCAGGGGAGGACAGGGTGGCCAGCCCCAGCATTTT

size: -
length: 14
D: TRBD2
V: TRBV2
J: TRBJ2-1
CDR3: CASRRAGGFNEQFF
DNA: TGTGCCAGCAGGAGGGCGGGGGGTTTCAATGAGCAGTTCTTC

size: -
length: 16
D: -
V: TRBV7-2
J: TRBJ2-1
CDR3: CASSFLGGVVYNEQFF
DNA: TGTGCCAGCAGCTTCCTAGGGGGGGTAGTCTACAATGAGCAGTTCTTC

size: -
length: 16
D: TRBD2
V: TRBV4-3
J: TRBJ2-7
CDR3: CASSQDLAGGVDEQYF
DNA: TGCGCCAGCAGCCAAGATCTTGCGGGGGGGGTTGACGAGCAGTACTTC

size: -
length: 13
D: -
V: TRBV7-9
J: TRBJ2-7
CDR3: CASSSIGSYEQYF
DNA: TGTGCCAGCAGCTCTATTGGTTCCTACGAGCAGTACTTC

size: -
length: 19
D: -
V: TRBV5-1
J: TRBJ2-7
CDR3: CASSSFGVGAARSSYEQYF
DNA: TGCGCCAGCAGCTCTTTTGGAGTGGGGGCCGCCCGGAGCTCCTACGAGCAGTACTTC

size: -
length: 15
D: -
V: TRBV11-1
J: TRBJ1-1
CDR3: CASSLGSGVNTEAFF
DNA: TGTGCCAGCAGCTTAGGGTCGGGGGTAAACACTGAAGCTTTCTTT

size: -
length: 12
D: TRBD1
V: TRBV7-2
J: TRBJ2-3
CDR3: CASRDRVDTQYF
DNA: TGTGCCAGCCGTGACAGGGTTGATACGCAGTATTTT

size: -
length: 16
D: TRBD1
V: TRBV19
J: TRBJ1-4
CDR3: CASSRDREAANEKLFF
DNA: TGTGCCAGTAGTAGGGACAGAGAGGCTGCTAATGAAAAACTGTTTTTT

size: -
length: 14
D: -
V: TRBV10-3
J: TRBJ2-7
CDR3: CAISESTGSYEQYF
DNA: TGTGCCATCAGTGAGTCGACGGGGTCCTACGAGCAGTACTTC

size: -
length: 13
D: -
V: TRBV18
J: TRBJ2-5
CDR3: CASSPQFGETQYF
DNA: TGTGCCAGCTCACCACAGTTCGGAGAGACCCAGTACTTC

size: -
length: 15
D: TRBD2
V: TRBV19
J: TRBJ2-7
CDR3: CASSSAGDPRREQYF
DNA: TGTGCCAGTAGTTCCGCGGGGGACCCTCGTCGCGAGCAGTACTTC

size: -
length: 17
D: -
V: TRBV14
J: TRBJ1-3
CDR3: CASSQVWNRNSGNTIYF
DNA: TGTGCCAGCAGCCAAGTTTGGAACAGAAACTCTGGAAACACCATATATTTT

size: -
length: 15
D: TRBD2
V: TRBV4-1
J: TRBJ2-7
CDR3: CASSQVAGESYEQYF
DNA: TGCGCCAGCAGCCAAGTTGCGGGGGAGTCGTATGAGCAGTACTTC

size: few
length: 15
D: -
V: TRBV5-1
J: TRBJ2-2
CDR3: CASSLEAGATGELFF
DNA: TGCGCCAGCAGCTTGGAGGCAGGGGCCACCGGGGAGCTGTTTTTT

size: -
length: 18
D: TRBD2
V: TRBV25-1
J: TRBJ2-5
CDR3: CASSASVRGLAYGETQYF
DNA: TGTGCCAGCAGTGCCTCAGTACGGGGACTAGCTTACGGGGAGACCCAGTACTTC